The rows below give T cell receptor beta chains drawn from one sample of a study of technical replicates of blood from several donors. TCRdb's copy holds only in-frame clones and misses some; the assay was immunoSEQ multiplex PCR. Of more than 70,000 clones listed, just over 95% are singletons. Sequenced sample: T cells isolated from PBMCs. The receptors derive from a human donor in good health. Both conserved end residues are part of each CDR3. A D gene is named only where the DNA matches it firmly. Clone sizes are given selectively: once, few, many, or a class where the clone is expanded.

NA	NA	TRBV4-1	TRBJ2-2	TGCGCCAGCAGCCCCCTTCGAGGCAGGGCTTTGGCCGGGGAGCTGTTTTTT	CASSPLRGRALAGELFF
TRBD2	NA	TRBV11-3	TRBJ2-1	TGTGCCAGCAGCTTTACGGGGGGGCTCGGTTTGGCCTACAATGAGCAGTTCTTC	CASSFTGGLGLAYNEQFF
TRBD2	NA	TRBV5-1	TRBJ2-3	TGCGCCAGCAGCTGGGGGACTAGCGGAGGCACAGATACGCAGTATTTT	CASSWGTSGGTDTQYF
NA	NA	TRBV6-1	TRBJ2-7	TGTGCCAGCACCAGGACTGATTCCTACGAGCAGTACTTC	CASTRTDSYEQYF
NA	NA	TRBV4-1	TRBJ1-2	TGCGCCAGCAGCCTCCTCCACCTCGGGTTGACTAACTATGGCTACACCTTC	CASSLLHLGLTNYGYTF
TRBD1	NA	TRBV7-9	TRBJ1-4	TGTGCCAGCAGCTTAGCCGACAGGGTAAATGAAAAACTGTTTTTT	CASSLADRVNEKLFF
NA	NA	TRBV18	TRBJ1-1	TGTGCCAGCTCACCATTGGACAGATTGAACACTGAAGCTTTCTTT	CASSPLDRLNTEAFF
TRBD1	once	TRBV11-2	TRBJ2-7	TGTGCCAGCAGCCCGGACAGGGGCAGCTACGAGCAGTACTTC	CASSPDRGSYEQYF
NA	NA	TRBV4-1	TRBJ2-7	TGCGCCAGCAGACGCGGGACGGAGCCCTCCTACGAGCAGTACTTC	CASRRGTEPSYEQYF
TRBD1	NA	TRBV7-3	TRBJ2-1	TGTGCCAGCAGCCTGACACGGGACAGCCACAATGAGCAGTTCTTC	CASSLTRDSHNEQFF
NA	NA	TRBV5-1	TRBJ1-2	TGCGCCAGCGGGAGTAACTATGGCTACACCTTC	CASGSNYGYTF
NA	NA	TRBV21-1	TRBJ1-5	TGTGCCAGCAGCAAAGCGCTAAACGTTCGGCAGCCCCAGCATTTT	CASSKALNVRQPQHF
TRBD1	NA	TRBV7-9	TRBJ1-5	TGTGCCAGCAGCCAGACAGGGAATCAGCCCCAGCATTTT	CASSQTGNQPQHF
NA	NA	TRBV13	TRBJ1-2	TGTGCCAGCAGCCCGGGGGGGGGAATATATGGCTACACCTTC	CASSPGGGIYGYTF
NA	NA	TRBV28	TRBJ2-7	TGTGCCAGCAGTTCCACTGACGCACCACAGGGCTCGCAGTACTTC	CASSSTDAPQGSQYF
TRBD1	NA	TRBV9	TRBJ1-5	TGTGCCAGCAGCGTAGCAGGGGGCGGTCAGCCCCAGCATTTT	CASSVAGGGQPQHF
NA	NA	TRBV4-1	TRBJ2-7	TGCGCCAGCAGCCAAGTTGCAGGGATCTACGAGCAGTACTTC	CASSQVAGIYEQYF
TRBD1	NA	TRBV4-2	TRBJ2-5	TGTGCCAGCAGCCAAGATGCCCAAGGGGGCGGGGAGACCCAGTACTTC	CASSQDAQGGGETQYF
TRBD1	NA	TRBV7-2	TRBJ2-5	TGTGCCAGCAGCTTCGGGACAGACCAAGAGACCCAGTACTTC	CASSFGTDQETQYF
NA	NA	TRBV2	TRBJ2-5	TGTGCCAGCCAAAGTACAAAACGACAAGAGACCCAGTACTTC	CASQSTKRQETQYF
TRBD1	NA	TRBV28	TRBJ2-7	TGTGCCAGCAGGATAGGGGGCGCATACGAGCAGTACTTC	CASRIGGAYEQYF
NA	NA	TRBV9	TRBJ1-1	TGTGCCAGCAGCCCCGACCCCAGGGGTACCACTGAAGCTTTCTTT	CASSPDPRGTTEAFF
TRBD2	NA	TRBV5-6	TRBJ2-7	TGTGCCAGCAGCGAAGCGGGAGGTGTCGAGCAGTACTTC	CASSEAGGVEQYF
TRBD1	NA	TRBV11-1	TRBJ2-2	TGTGCCAGCAGCTTAGCCGAGGACAGGGTTCACGGGGAGCTGTTTTTT	CASSLAEDRVHGELFF
TRBD1	NA	TRBV6-5	TRBJ2-5	TGTGCCAGCAGGACACCAGGGGGACGGACCCAGTACTTC	CASRTPGGRTQYF
TRBD1	NA	TRBV28	TRBJ2-2	TGTGCCAGCAGCCAACGCCCGGGACAGGGAACCGGGGAGCTGTTTTTT	CASSQRPGQGTGELFF
NA	NA	TRBV6-1	TRBJ2-1	TGTGCCAGCAGTGAGGGTAATCTAGAAGAGCAGTTCTTC	CASSEGNLEEQFF
NA	NA	TRBV15	TRBJ2-7	TGTGCCACCAGCAAGTCGGGACTTCCTCCCTCCTACGAGCAGTACTTC	CATSKSGLPPSYEQYF
TRBD2	NA	TRBV7-9	TRBJ2-3	TGTGCCAGCAGCTTCCGCGGGAGAGTCACAGATACGCAGTATTTT	CASSFRGRVTDTQYF
NA	NA	TRBV5-1	TRBJ2-2	TGCGCCAGCAGCTTGAGACGGGCGGGAAGGGACACCGGGGAGCTGTTTTTT	CASSLRRAGRDTGELFF
NA	NA	TRBV28	TRBJ2-7	TGTGCCAGCAGTTCCAAGCCGTGGACAGCACGCCATCCTCACGAGCAGTACTTC	CASSSKPWTARHPHEQYF
NA	NA	TRBV11-1	TRBJ2-7	TGTGCCAGCAGCTTATCCGGGGGCGAGCAGTACTTC	CASSLSGGEQYF
NA	NA	TRBV6-1	TRBJ1-4	TGTGCCAGCAGTATCGGGACTCCCGGAGGAAAACTGTTTTTT	CASSIGTPGGKLFF
TRBD1	NA	TRBV18	TRBJ1-3	TGTGCCAGCTCACCGACAGGGCAAGGTGGAAACACCATATATTTT	CASSPTGQGGNTIYF
NA	NA	TRBV29-1	TRBJ1-1	TGCAGCGTTATACCAGGGGACCCGAACACTGAAGCTTTCTTT	CSVIPGDPNTEAFF
NA	once	TRBV13	TRBJ2-2	TGTGCCAGCAGCTTAGGACAGAACACCGGGGAGCTGTTTTTT	CASSLGQNTGELFF
TRBD2	once	TRBV11-2	TRBJ2-3	TGTGCCAGCAGCTTAGGCGGGAGGAGGACAGATACGCAGTATTTT	CASSLGGRRTDTQYF
NA	NA	TRBV5-4	TRBJ2-5	TGTGCCAGCAGCCCCAGGGGTGGGAAAGAGACCCAGTACTTC	CASSPRGGKETQYF
NA	NA	TRBV20-1	TRBJ1-1	TGCAGTGCCCTGAAAGAGGGCGAAGCTTTCTTT	CSALKEGEAFF
TRBD1	NA	TRBV19	TRBJ1-5	TGTGCCAGTAGTCGCAGGGGGAATCAGCCCCAGCATTTT	CASSRRGNQPQHF
TRBD1	NA	TRBV19	TRBJ1-1	TGTGCCAGTAGTATAGACCGACAGGGAATGAACACTGAAGCTTTCTTT	CASSIDRQGMNTEAFF
NA	NA	TRBV5-4	TRBJ1-2	TGTGCCAGCAGCTTGGCGGCAGGGAACTATGGCTACACCTTC	CASSLAAGNYGYTF
TRBD1	NA	TRBV7-2	TRBJ1-6	TGTGCCAGCAGCATCGGACAGGGGGTTCTGAATTCACCCCTCCACTTT	CASSIGQGVLNSPLHF
TRBD1	NA	TRBV2	TRBJ2-7	TGTGCCAGCAGTGATCAGGGGGCGTCCTACGAGCAGTACTTC	CASSDQGASYEQYF
TRBD2	NA	TRBV15	TRBJ2-7	TGTGCCACCAGCAGAGGTTCGGGACTAGAATACGAGCAGTACTTC	CATSRGSGLEYEQYF
NA	NA	TRBV12-2	TRBJ1-2	TGTGCAAGTCGCTTAGTCTGGGGGCAGACGGATGGCTACACCTTC	CASRLVWGQTDGYTF
NA	NA	TRBV28	TRBJ2-7	TGTGCCAGCTCTTCCTCCCGGACGGGGACCTACGAGCAGTACTTC	CASSSSRTGTYEQYF
TRBD2	NA	TRBV11-2	TRBJ2-7	TGTGCCAGCAGCCTCAGCGGGATCCCAACCTACGAGCAGTACTTC	CASSLSGIPTYEQYF
TRBD2	NA	TRBV27	TRBJ2-1	TGTGCCAGCAGTTCACTCTTCAACCTTTTAGCGGGAGGAGTGGGCAATGAGCAGTTCTTC	CASSSLFNLLAGGVGNEQFF
NA	NA	TRBV9	TRBJ2-3	TGTGCCAGCAGCGTAGTTGGAGGGGGCACAGATACGCAGTATTTT	CASSVVGGGTDTQYF
TRBD1	NA	TRBV7-9	TRBJ2-7	TGTGCCAGCAGCCCCGGGACAGGGGGTTCGTACGAGCAGTACTTC	CASSPGTGGSYEQYF
TRBD2	many	TRBV12-5	TRBJ2-1	TGTGCTAGTAGTGCAGCGGGAGTGAACGAGCAGTTCTTC	CASSAAGVNEQFF
NA	NA	TRBV11-3	TRBJ2-3	TGTGCCAGCAGCTTAGATTGGGGCACAGGGAGAAATACAGATACGCAGTATTTT	CASSLDWGTGRNTDTQYF
TRBD1	NA	TRBV7-2	TRBJ2-2	TGTGCCAGCAGCTCACAGGGGGCCCGCACCGGGGAGCTGTTTTTT	CASSSQGARTGELFF
NA	NA	TRBV28	TRBJ1-2	TGTGCCAGCAGTTTGGGAACAGGGAGCTACACCTTC	CASSLGTGSYTF
TRBD2	NA	TRBV6-1	TRBJ2-1	TGTGCCAGCAGTGAACGCCAGCGGGGGAATGAGCAGTTCTTC	CASSERQRGNEQFF